These 28 T cell receptor beta chains share one sample of origin, sequenced in a study of post-analysis software for immune sequencing data. Carried by the TCR beta cDNA libraries were unique molecular identifiers. TCRdb re-called the PCR reads through MiXCR, storing one row per CDR3 protein. There are about 820,000 distinct CDR3 sequences in the sample; about 57% occur only once, and about 4.8% lies in the top ten. These receptors' targets are unknown. Points from the study as a whole: Patients carried roughly 5 TRBV segments more frequently than controls did, and TRBV5-6, TRBV5-1 and TRBV20-1 were among them.

The sequencing input was blood. These receptors all come from a girl between 10 and 17 years old with multiple sclerosis.

The chain is built from TRBV7-9 and TRBJ1-2; 7 bases map to TRBD1. After removal of 4 bases from V and 0 bases from J, the junction contained 8 bases not matched to a gene. CDR3 length: 16 amino acids. Germline V gene data show CDR1 as SEHNR and CDR2 as FQNEAQ (reference sequence). Here the CDR3 DNA reads TGTGCCAGCAGCTCCTTGGACAGGCTTGCTAACTATGGCTACACCTTC. This sequence encodes CASSSLDRLANYGYTF.

The chain is built from TRBV5-1 and TRBJ2-5; a weak D match, TRBD2 (6 bases). Matching the DNA end better, TRBJ2-7 makes the J call doubtful. CDR1 and CDR2 (germline): SGHRS, YFSETQ. This CDR3 has 14 residues. CDR3 in DNA: TGCGCCAGCAGCTTGGACGGGAGAATCAACGAGCAGTACTTC. This sequence encodes CASSLDGRINEQYF.

The count of this clonotype is one. The genes are TRBV29-1 and TRBJ2-7, with 10 bases lining up with TRBD2. The CDR3 consists of 15 residues. Germline trimming cut 8 bases from V and 1 base from J; bases unmatched to any gene: 11. The germline CDR1 and CDR2 sequences are SQVTM and ANQGSEA. In DNA form, the CDR3 reads TGCAGCACCGCTCGGACTAGCGGTCCTTCCTACGAGCAGTACTTC. As protein: CSTARTSGPSYEQYF.

This chain joins TRBV29-1 and TRBJ2-5; TRBD2 matches at 9 bases. This CDR3 is 13 amino acids long. Germline V lookup: CDR1 SQVTM, CDR2 ANQGSEA. Germline trimming cut 7 bases from V and 7 bases from J; bases unmatched to any gene: 10. For the CDR3, the DNA is TGCAGCGCCCGGGGTAGCGGGGGTGGGACCCAGTACTTC. Its translation: CSARGSGGGTQYF. The full variable domain, its missing parts supplied by reference TRBV29-1 and TRBJ2-5, is SAVISQKPSRDICQRGTSLTIQCQVDSQVTMMFWYRQQPGQSLTLIATANQGSEATYESGFVIDKFPISRPNLTFSTLTVSNMSPEDSSIYLCSARGSGGGTQYFGPGTRLLVL.

The CDR3 sequence is CASRSPSSGFTYEQYF. For the CDR3, the DNA is TGTGCCAGCAGAAGCCCATCGTCGGGATTTACCTACGAGCAGTACTTC. This sequence joins TRBV27 and TRBJ2-7, with a possible D match to TRBD2 (5 bases). The CDR3 is 16 amino acids. Germline assignment: CDR1 MNHEY and CDR2 SMNVEV (reference sequence). V dropped 6 bases and J dropped 2 bases, with 20 bases sitting between them.

The chain employs TRBV18 and TRBJ2-7; D is possibly TRBD1 (6 bases). Trimming took off 1 base at V and 1 base at J, with 14 bases between the two ends. CDR3 size: 16 residues. CDR1 is KGHSH and CDR2 is LQKENI in the germline V gene. CDR3 residues: CASSPLAGVFSYEQYF. CDR3 bases: TGTGCCAGCTCACCACTCGCAGGGGTCTTTTCCTACGAGCAGTACTTC.

The chain joins TRBV29-1 to TRBJ2-7; tentatively, D is TRBD1 (6 bases). Between the trimmed V and J ends, which lost 7 bases and 3 bases, there was a span of 10 bases. The CDR3 covers 11 residues. CDR1 SQVTM and CDR2 ANQGSEA come from the germline V gene. CDR3 nucleotide sequence: TGCAGCGCCCTCAGGGGCTACGAGCAGTACTTC. Its translation: CSALRGYEQYF.

This chain links TRBV14 with TRBJ2-7, with D perhaps matching TRBD1 (5 bases). V lost 0 bases and J 2 bases, leaving 14 bases between the germline ends. This CDR3 is 16 amino acids long. Germline V gene data show CDR1 as SGHDN and CDR2 as FVKESK. The CDR3 loop reads CASSQDFGSTAYEQYF. For the CDR3, the DNA is TGTGCCAGCAGCCAAGACTTCGGGTCGACAGCCTACGAGCAGTACTTC.

Only a few counts were recorded for this clonotype. The V and J genes are TRBV28 and TRBJ1-2; D unresolved. The V gene's germline CDR1 is MDHEN and CDR2 SYDVKM. V gave up 6 bases and J gave up 2 bases, with 13 bases separating them. The CDR3 sequence is 14 residues long. CDR3 in DNA: TGTGCCAGCAGCTCCCTAGGGATAAACTATGGCTACACCTTC. This sequence encodes CASSSLGINYGYTF.

This clonotype was counted once. The chain joins TRBV18 to TRBJ1-5; the match to TRBD1 covers 10 bases. V dropped 5 bases and J dropped 4; count of bases not matched to a gene: 5. Germline lookup yields CDR1 KGHSH and CDR2 LQKENI. The CDR3 length is 15 residues. CDR3: CASSLRDRGNQPQHF. In DNA, the CDR3 is TGTGCCAGCTCATTGCGGGACAGGGGTAATCAGCCCCAGCATTTT.

This chain links TRBV12-3 or TRBV12-4 with TRBJ2-4; 9 bases align to TRBD1. The junction had 9 bases not matched to a gene; V was cut back by 6 bases and J by 9 bases. This CDR3 region has 14 residues. The CDR3 DNA sequence: TGTGCCAGCAGCCCTCTGGGACAGGGCTCCATTCAGTACTTC. This gives the protein CASSPLGQGSIQYF.

The chain recombines TRBV29-1 with TRBJ2-5; D is possibly TRBD1 or TRBD2 (6 bases each). The J call may be faulty, since TRBJ2-7 better matches the DNA end. Germline V lookup: CDR1 SQVTM, CDR2 ANQGSEA. The CDR3 extends over 13 amino acids. DNA for the CDR3: TGCAGCGCCGGGGGCCGTCTCTGTTACGAGCAGTACTTC. Its protein product is CSAGGRLCYEQYF.

The chain recombines TRBV2 with TRBJ2-3; 8 bases are shared with TRBD1. V trimming: 11 bases; J trimming: 2 bases; junction bases outside the gene matches: 6. The CDR3 sequence is 13 residues long. Germline V lookup: CDR1 SNHLY, CDR2 FYNNEI. The CDR3 region is CAARGPYTDTQYF. The CDR3 DNA sequence: TGTGCCGCCAGGGGGCCTTACACAGATACGCAGTATTTT.

The gene calls are TRBV7-3 and TRBJ1-2; no clear D gene. CDR1 is SGHTA and CDR2 is FQGTGA in the germline V gene. V shed 2 bases and J shed 8 bases, with 15 bases lying between them. The CDR3 loop spans 14 amino acids. CDR3 region: CASSLYSSVRGYTF. For the CDR3, the DNA is TGTGCCAGCAGCTTATATAGCTCCGTGAGGGGCTACACCTTC.

This clonotype is a singleton in its sample. The junction shows a germline mismatch at one end, possibly a read error. This chain joins TRBV20-1 and TRBJ1-2; 9 bases agree with TRBD1. The CDR3 totals 14 residues. The V gene's germline CDR1 is DFQATT and CDR2 SNEGSKA (reference sequence). In DNA, the CDR3 is TGCAGTGTTAGAGGGGACAGGGAGGGCTATGGCTACACCTTC. Protein sequence: CSVRGDREGYGYTF.

The sample holds one count of this clonotype. CDR3 bases: TGCAGTGCCGCGTTTAAGAAGGACCTCAATGAGCAGTTCTTC. Translation gives CSAAFKKDLNEQFF. The chain is built from TRBV20-1 and TRBJ2-1, with no clear D. The length of the CDR3 is 14 residues. The germline gives CDR1 DFQATT, CDR2 SNEGSKA (reference sequence). The V end lost 6 bases, the J end lost 6 bases, and 18 bases lay between the germline ends.

This sequence joins TRBV27 and TRBJ2-7, with D possibly being TRBD1 (5 bases). Judging by the DNA end, TRBJ2-4 fits better; the J call may be wrong. Germline CDR1 reads MNHEY; CDR2 reads SMNVEV (reference sequence). This CDR3 region has 13 residues. CDR3: CASSFQGWDIQYF. The CDR3 DNA sequence: TGTGCCAGCAGTTTCCAGGGATGGGACATTCAGTACTTC.

The CDR3 DNA reads TGCAGCGTCCCGGGCGGGCGCCGGACTGAAGCTTTCTTT. It yields the protein CSVPGGRRTEAFF. The chain uses TRBV29-1 and TRBJ1-1; the D is unclear. The CDR3 is 13 residues long. V was clipped by 6 bases and J by 5 bases, with 16 bases between them. CDR1 and CDR2 from the germline V gene are SQVTM and ANQGSEA.

This clonotype was seen a handful of times. This rearrangement joins TRBV12-3 or TRBV12-4 to TRBJ2-4, with TRBD1 matching 10 bases. The end of the DNA is better explained by TRBJ2-7, so the J call may be wrong. This CDR3 comprises 15 residues. The DNA for the CDR3 is TGTGCCAGCAGTTCCGACAGCCGGGACAGGGGCGAGCAGTACTTC. This sequence encodes CASSSDSRDRGEQYF.

CDR3: CATSRVDSNQPQHF. Here the CDR3 DNA reads TGTGCCACCAGCAGAGTGGATAGCAATCAGCCCCAGCATTTT. The chain joins TRBV15 to TRBJ1-5; D uncertain. Trimming stripped 1 base from V and 0 bases from J, with 4 bases between. In germline, CDR1 is LNHNV, CDR2 YYDKDF (reference sequence). This CDR3 comprises 14 residues.

This clonotype came up once. This chain uses TRBV20-1 with TRBJ2-1; D uncertain. With 7 bases removed from V and 7 bases from J, the gap between germline ends came to 8 bases. CDR3 length: 10 amino acids. Germline CDR1 is DFQATT and CDR2 is SNEGSKA (reference sequence). The CDR3 DNA reads TGCAGTGTTCGTCGGAATGAGCAGTTCTTC. Its translation: CSVRRNEQFF.

V and J are TRBV20-1 and TRBJ2-4; 11 bases map to TRBD1. Matching the DNA end better, TRBJ2-7 makes the J call doubtful. Per germline, CDR1 DFQATT and CDR2 SNEGSKA (reference sequence). The CDR3 covers 14 residues. CDR3: CSARAGTGGYEQYF. The CDR3 region has the DNA TGCAGTGCTAGGGCCGGGACAGGGGGCTACGAGCAGTACTTC.

The chain is built from TRBV2 and TRBJ2-3; a possible D gene is TRBD2 (6 bases). The CDR3 covers 15 residues. CDR1 is SNHLY and CDR2 is FYNNEI in the germline V gene. Between the trimmed V and J ends, which lost 4 bases and 3 bases, there was a span of 14 bases. The DNA of the CDR3 is TGTGCCAGCAGTGTAGGACGAAGCGGGACAGATACGCAGTATTTT. Encoded protein: CASSVGRSGTDTQYF.

This rearrangement joins TRBV6-5 to TRBJ2-7, with 7 bases aligning to TRBD2. In germline, CDR1 is MNHEY, CDR2 SVGAGI. After removal of 2 bases from V and 3 bases from J, the junction contained 4 bases not matched to a gene. The CDR3 runs 14 residues. The CDR3 DNA reads TGTGCCAGCAGTTACGGGGACTATGACTACGAGCAGTACTTC. This encodes CASSYGDYDYEQYF.

The sample holds one count of this clonotype. The rearrangement joins TRBV25-1 to TRBJ2-7; 10 bases fit TRBD2. The J segment lost 3 bases and the V segment lost 5 bases, leaving 7 bases of the junction unmatched. This CDR3 comprises 15 residues. Germline CDR1 reads MGHDK; CDR2 reads SYGVNS. The CDR3 coding sequence is TGTGCCAGCAGTCCCCCGACTAGCGGGCGCTACGAGCAGTACTTC. Protein product: CASSPPTSGRYEQYF.

J is TRBJ1-2 and V is TRBV29-1; D call uncertain. V was shortened by 1 base and J by 4 bases, with 16 bases between the two germline ends. The CDR3 covers 15 residues. Looked up from germline, CDR1 is SQVTM and CDR2 is ANQGSEA. The CDR3 DNA sequence: TGCAGCGTTGAAGGCACGATATCAGGAGGCTATGGCTACACCTTC. It yields the protein CSVEGTISGGYGYTF.

This chain connects TRBV6-5 to TRBJ2-5; perhaps TRBD2 as D (5 bases). The CDR3 has 14 residues. V dropped 2 bases and J dropped 4 bases, with 11 bases sitting between them. Germline V CDR1 and CDR2: MNHEY, SVGAGI. CDR3 in DNA: TGTGCCAGCAGTTACGTTGCTAGCCGAGAGACCCAGTACTTC. Translating it yields CASSYVASRETQYF.

The gene calls are TRBV7-9 and TRBJ2-7, with 8 bases lining up with TRBD1. The junction had 11 bases not matched to a gene; V was cut back by 1 base and J by 3 bases. The CDR3 covers 17 residues. Germline V gives CDR1 SEHNR, CDR2 FQNEAQ (reference sequence). The DNA for the CDR3 is TGTGCCAGCAGCTTAGTTGACAGGGGAATCCCCCACTACGAGCAGTACTTC. Translating it yields CASSLVDRGIPHYEQYF.